This T cell receptor beta chain was recorded in a study of blood T cell repertoires in COVID-19. At the level of the study: Sources were T cells, B-cell-depleted T cells, or PBMCs; the material itself was cDNA or gDNA.

This CDR3 region has 14 residues. Looked up from germline, CDR1 is KGHSH and CDR2 is LQKENI. The V end lost 2 bases, the J end lost 1 base, and 9 bases lay between the germline ends. Original methodology: The assay estimated nucleated cells by amplifying reference gene primers. Clones were sequenced by immunoSEQ multiplex PCR, and TCRdb holds only the in-frame ones, with some missing. Clone size and V and J calls were adopted from that table, with D and trimming inferred from the DNA. Of roughly 280,000 clones listed, 87% were seen once; the top ten hold 2% to 2.5%. This sequence was found in a woman aged 50 to 60 who had recovered from COVID-19. The V call is TRBV18, the J call TRBJ2-7; no clear D gene. Sample: peripheral blood. The chain's CDR3 is CASSPGLVSYEQYF. The CDR3 DNA follows: TGTGCCAGCTCACCAGGCCTGGTTTCCTACGAGCAGTACTTC.